This T cell receptor (beta chain) was recovered during a study of identifying expanded T cells in peripheral blood. Regarding the study as a whole: Across healthy donors, higher total template counts meant significantly greater approximately two-week count variance.

The table came from immunoSEQ multiplex PCR; TCRdb's copy has only in-frame clones and leaves some out. The data show 110,000 or so clones, less than 90% seen once. With respect to this clone: Its antigen is currently unknown.

V was shortened by 1 base and J by 7 bases, with 8 bases between the two germline ends. CDR1 SNHLY and CDR2 FYNNEI come from the germline V gene. This CDR3 is built from 13 residues. Collection occurred without any documented infections or immune events in donors. Sequencing was performed on blood. This sequence joins TRBV2 and TRBJ1-5; D not certain. This TCR was sampled from a person aged 18 to 75 in good health. The CDR3, as DNA: TGTGCCAGCAGTGAAGGTCCAAAGCAGCCCCAGCATTTT. Protein sequence: CASSEGPKQPQHF.